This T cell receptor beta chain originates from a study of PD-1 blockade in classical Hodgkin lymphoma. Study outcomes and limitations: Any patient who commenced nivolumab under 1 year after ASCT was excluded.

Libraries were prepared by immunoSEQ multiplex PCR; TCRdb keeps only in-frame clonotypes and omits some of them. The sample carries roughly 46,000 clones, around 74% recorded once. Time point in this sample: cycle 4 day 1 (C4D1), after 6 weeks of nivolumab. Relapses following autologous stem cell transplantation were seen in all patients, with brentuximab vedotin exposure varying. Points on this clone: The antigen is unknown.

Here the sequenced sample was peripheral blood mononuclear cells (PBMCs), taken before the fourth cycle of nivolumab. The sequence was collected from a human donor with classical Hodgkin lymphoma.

CDR3 in DNA: TGTGCCAGTGGGAGGACAGGGGCCGGGGAGCTGTTTTTT. Protein: CASGRTGAGELFF. The chain is built from TRBV27 and TRBJ2-2, with TRBD1 matching over 9 bases. V shed 9 bases and J 6 bases; nucleotides not matched to a gene: 5. Germline-derived CDR1 and CDR2 are MNHEY and SMNVEV (reference sequence). CDR3 length: 13 residues.